This T cell receptor beta chain emerged from a study of blood T cell dynamics during melanoma immunotherapy. Looking at the study overall: Metastatic melanoma patients received first-line pembrolizumab or nivolumab plus ipilimumab. Study conclusions and caveats: Whether repertoire-driving clones were melanoma-specific could not be determined. Unlike progressors, later disease-control patients had W3 repertoires gaining clonality or diversity.

Specified time point: week 3, after first cycle of checkpoint inhibitor. Every bulk PBMC sample received the same 350 ng of DNA. Clones were read by immunoSEQ multiplex PCR, and TCRdb kept only the in-frame ones, dropping some. The sample contains under 9,500 clones, approximately 89% of which appear only once. About this clone itself: Antigen: not known.

The TCR was taken from a human donor with melanoma. Sequences were derived from blood, sampled from a patient treated with checkpoint blockade.

The CDR3 DNA sequence: TGTGCCAGCAGCTTAGTCCCAGGTCTAGCGGTCTCCTACGAGCAGTACTTC. Amino acid sequence: CASSLVPGLAVSYEQYF. V and J are TRBV7-9 and TRBJ2-7, with 7 positions matching TRBD2. The CDR3 totals 17 residues. The germline V gene has CDR1 SEHNR and CDR2 FQNEAQ (reference sequence). Unmatched junction bases numbered 9, after V lost 1 base and J lost 0 bases.